This record covers a single T cell receptor (beta chain). As yet, its antigen is unknown. Time point defined: before natalizumab initiation. All PML patients were female, and all patients had earlier interferon beta. The sample is drawn from a study of multiple sclerosis patients with progressive multifocal leukoencephalopathy. The survey-level immunoSEQ assay was used. The assay was immunoSEQ multiplex PCR, and TCRdb's table has in-frame clones only and misses some. The sample includes about 32,000 clones, roughly 92% of them seen just once. V dropped 2 bases and J dropped 9 bases, with 14 bases sitting between them. The CDR3 spans 15 residues. Germline CDR1 is MNHEY and CDR2 is SVGAGI. Study findings and constraints: Clones expanded at PML were already present before and during natalizumab.

The source material was PBMCs. The chain is built from TRBV6-5 and TRBJ1-6, with unresolved D. This sequence originates from a man in his thirties or forties with multiple sclerosis. The CDR3 region is CASSYPDHLGSPLHF. CDR3 bases: TGTGCCAGCAGTTACCCGGACCACTTGGGTTCACCCCTCCACTTT.